This T cell receptor beta chain stems from a study of T-cell reconstitution after alpha-beta-depleted transplantation in children. General study findings and limits: Expanded graft clones numbering several hundred reportedly gave rise to alpha-beta T cells about two months after transplant.

Preparing the TCRbeta library involved the use of unique molecular identifiers. TCRdb analysed the PCR reads with MiXCR anew, one entry per CDR3 protein. Counted here are about 580,000 distinct CDR3 sequences, about 23% occurring once; the ten biggest clones make up less than 15%. As regards this clonotype: Antigen unknown.

Germline-derived CDR1 and CDR2 are LNHDA and SQIVND (reference sequence). The CDR3 has 15 residues. V was clipped by 8 bases and J by 5 bases, with 20 bases between them. The source was PBMCs, mostly from graft donor cells, collected 360 days after TCRalphabeta/CD19-depleted stem cell transplant. The TCR comes from a boy in the first two years of life who had a stem cell transplant for acute myeloid leukemia, so the T cells may come from the graft donor. This sequence joins TRBV19 and TRBJ2-3; D tentatively reads TRBD1 or TRBD2 (5 bases each). The CDR3 sequence is CASGAGVAGRDTQYF. In nucleotides, the CDR3 is TGTGCCAGTGGGGCGGGTGTGGCAGGACGAGATACGCAGTATTTT.